The T cell receptor beta chain under discussion was sequenced for a study of shared clonotypes between healthy human individuals. The CDR3 extends over 19 amino acids. The germline V gene encodes CDR1 SGHRS and CDR2 YFSETQ. The ends were cut back, 5 bases at V and 1 base at J, with 24 bases in the middle. Original handling: Junction-only sequences produced by ImmunoSEQ had no quality scores, so filtering differed. Clones were sequenced by immunoSEQ multiplex PCR, and TCRdb holds only the in-frame ones, with some missing. Clone size and V and J calls were adopted from that table, with D and trimming inferred from the DNA. The data contain more than 900,000 clones, around 78% of them seen just once; the ten biggest clones take up 0.6% to 0.75%.

The V gene is TRBV5-1, the J gene TRBJ2-2; tentatively, D is TRBD2 (6 bases). The sample taken for sequencing was memory CD4+ T cells from PBMCs. Subset specified: CD45RA-negative fraction. This clonotype originated in a man aged 18 to 29 in good health. Some clones in this sample may be carry-over from other donors' samples. CDR3 loop: CASRTSPRTGGMNTGELFF. For the CDR3, the DNA is TGCGCCAGCAGGACTAGTCCCCGAACTGGGGGGATGAACACCGGGGAGCTGTTTTTT.